The 17 T cell receptor beta chains listed next were all sequenced from one sample in a study of immune evolution from preneoplasia to lung adenocarcinoma. Method: immunoSEQ multiplex PCR; TCRdb's copy keeps in-frame clones and lacks some. Of about 5,000 clones in the sample, roughly 80% were seen once. Sequencing was done on a sample of FFPE minimally invasive lung adenocarcinoma tissue. The receptor set was obtained from a person aged 55-85 years with lung adenocarcinoma.

This chain links TRBV2 with TRBJ2-7, with no clear D. The germline V and J ends were trimmed by 3 bases and 1 base, with 7 bases remaining between them. This CDR3 has 13 residues. Germline V gene lookup returns CDR1 SNHLY and CDR2 FYNNEI. Written as DNA, the CDR3 is TGTGCCAGCAGTGACCAGCTTTCCTACGAGCAGTACTTC. The encoded protein is CASSDQLSYEQYF.

The CDR3 DNA sequence: TGTGCTTACAGTAGCAATCAGCCCCAGCATTTT. This sequence encodes CAYSSNQPQHF. The J gene is TRBJ1-5, the V gene TRBV6-5; the D is unclear. Looked up from germline, CDR1 is MNHEY and CDR2 is SVGAGI. This CDR3 region has 11 residues.

The rearrangement uses TRBV27 and TRBJ1-4; a possible D gene is TRBD1 (5 bases). Germline lookup yields CDR1 MNHEY and CDR2 SMNVEV (reference sequence). The CDR3 has 14 residues. V lost 6 bases and J lost 5, with 13 bases in between. In nucleotides, the CDR3 is TGTGCCAGCAGCCCGGACACTACCAATGAAAAACTGTTTTTT. Translation: CASSPDTTNEKLFF.

The CDR3 sequence: CASSLGAPNYGYTF. DNA for the CDR3: TGTGCCAGCAGCTTGGGTGCACCTAACTATGGCTACACCTTC. The chain carries TRBV5-6 and TRBJ1-2; D is undetermined. The CDR3 has 14 amino acids. Germline CDR1 and CDR2: SGHDT and YYEEEE. Trimming cost V 0 bases and J 0 bases, with 6 bases left between them.

V is TRBV27 and J is TRBJ2-1; D is possibly TRBD2 (7 bases). V gave up 2 bases and J gave up 9 bases, with 20 bases separating them. The CDR3 length is 16 residues. From germline, CDR1 is MNHEY and CDR2 SMNVEV (reference sequence). CDR3 bases: TGTGCCAGCAGTTTACGCCGTCCTAGCGGAGGGGGTGAGCAGTTCTTC. It specifies CASSLRRPSGGGEQFF.

The V gene is TRBV5-1, the J gene TRBJ2-2, with no clear D. Germline V gene data show CDR1 as SGHRS and CDR2 as YFSETQ. This CDR3 contains 13 residues. V lost 7 bases to trimming and J lost 1 base, with 8 bases between them. Here the CDR3 reads CASAPKNTGELFF. The CDR3 nucleotides are TGCGCCAGCGCCCCGAAGAACACCGGGGAGCTGTTTTTT. The variable domain in full, completed from reference TRBV5-1 and TRBJ2-2, reads KAGVTQTPRYLIKTRGQQVTLSCSPISGHRSVSWYQQTPGQGLQFLFEYFSETQRNKGNFPGRFSGRQFSNSRSEMNVSTLELGDSALYLCASAPKNTGELFFGEGSRLTVL.

Worth noting for this clone: Other nucleotide sequences in the sample specify the same CDR3. The chain recombines TRBV7-2 with TRBJ1-5, with 7 bases aligning to TRBD1. After removal of 3 bases from V and 3 bases from J, the junction contained 5 bases not matched to a gene. The CDR3 loop spans 15 amino acids. Germline loops: CDR1 SGHTA, CDR2 FQGNSA. CDR3 amino acids: CASSFSRGINQPQHF. In DNA, the CDR3 is TGTGCCAGCAGCTTTTCCAGGGGGATCAATCAGCCCCAGCATTTT.

The V and J genes are TRBV2 and TRBJ1-1; a possible D gene is TRBD1 (5 bases). The CDR3 has 14 amino acids. V shed 6 bases and J shed 6 bases, with 17 bases lying between them. CDR1 is SNHLY, CDR2 FYNNEI, per germline. The DNA of the CDR3 is TGTGCCAGCAGCGGGACCGGGGAGTACGCTGAAGCTTTCTTT. It is translated as CASSGTGEYAEAFF.

This clone was detected once. This chain joins TRBV18 and TRBJ1-5, with D possibly TRBD1 on 6 matching bases. From germline, CDR1 is KGHSH and CDR2 LQKENI. This CDR3 is 15 amino acids long. V was pared by 2 bases and J by 4 bases, with 12 bases between. The CDR3 loop is CASSPEGVPNQPQHF. For the CDR3, the DNA is TGTGCCAGCTCACCAGAGGGGGTACCAAATCAGCCCCAGCATTTT.

The chain employs TRBV28 and TRBJ1-5; TRBD1 might be the D (6 bases). Germline assignment: CDR1 MDHEN and CDR2 SYDVKM. Deletions cut 2 bases from V and 5 bases from J, with 19 bases between. This CDR3 comprises 17 residues. CDR3 region: CASSLEGGSYMYQPQHF. CDR3 coding DNA: TGTGCCAGCAGTTTAGAGGGGGGGTCGTATATGTATCAGCCCCAGCATTTT.

This chain uses TRBV5-8 with TRBJ1-6, with D perhaps matching TRBD1 (6 bases). V lost 1 base, J lost 10 bases, and 12 bases lay in between. The CDR3 runs to 14 residues. The germline gives CDR1 SGHTS, CDR2 YDEGEE. The CDR3 bases are TGTGCCAGCAGCTTGTGGAGGGACACGTCACCCCTCCACTTT. Translated: CASSLWRDTSPLHF.

This clone was picked up a small number of times. The V call is TRBV6-6, the J call TRBJ2-3, with D possibly matching TRBD2 (5 bases). Trimming stripped 8 bases from V and 7 bases from J, with 13 bases between. The CDR3 is 12 amino acids. CDR1 is MNHNY and CDR2 is SVGAGI in the germline V gene (reference sequence). The CDR3 protein is CASGTGEYTQYF. The CDR3 DNA is TGTGCCAGCGGAACTGGGGAGTATACGCAGTATTTT.

This chain uses TRBV19 with TRBJ2-5; 10 nucleotides agree with TRBD2. From germline, CDR1 is LNHDA and CDR2 SQIVND (reference sequence). The CDR3 loop spans 16 amino acids. With V trimmed by 3 bases and J by 1 base, 5 bases remained unmatched. The CDR3 bases are TGTGCCAGTAGTATTACAGCTAGCGGGGGCCAAGAGACCCAGTACTTC. Protein sequence: CASSITASGGQETQYF. The variable domain in full, with the rest retrieved from reference TRBV19 and TRBJ2-5, is DGGITQSPKYLFRKEGQNVTLSCEQNLNHDAMYWYRQDPGQGLRLIYYSQIVNDFQKGDIAEGYSVSREKKESFPLTVTSAQKNPTAFYLCASSITASGGQETQYFGPGTRLLVL.

J is TRBJ1-5 and V is TRBV19; the D is unclear. Germline-derived CDR1 and CDR2 are LNHDA and SQIVND (reference sequence). The CDR3 covers 16 residues. V lost 2 bases and J lost 4, with 15 bases in between. CDR3 region: CASSIRGQILNQPQHF. The DNA for the CDR3 is TGTGCCAGTAGTATACGCGGGCAGATCCTTAATCAGCCCCAGCATTTT. The full variable domain, with the rest looked up from reference TRBV19 and TRBJ1-5, is DGGITQSPKYLFRKEGQNVTLSCEQNLNHDAMYWYRQDPGQGLRLIYYSQIVNDFQKGDIAEGYSVSREKKESFPLTVTSAQKNPTAFYLCASSIRGQILNQPQHFGDGTRLSIL.

This clone was seen just once. The CDR3 here is CASSTARSSYEQYF. The CDR3 DNA follows: TGTGCCAGCAGTACGGCCCGGTCTTCCTACGAGCAGTACTTC. This chain joins TRBV27 and TRBJ2-7; D gene unclear. Germline V CDR1 and CDR2: MNHEY, SMNVEV (reference sequence). V lost 5 bases and J 1 base, leaving 12 bases between the germline ends. This CDR3 has 14 amino acids.

V is TRBV30 and J is TRBJ1-2, with D perhaps matching TRBD1 (5 bases). CDR3 length: 12 amino acids. V was pared by 5 bases and J by 6 bases, with 13 bases between. Germline V gene lookup returns CDR1 GTSNPN and CDR2 SVGIG (reference sequence). DNA for the CDR3: TGTGCCTGGTGGACACGGCCCCATGGCTACACCTTC. It encodes CAWWTRPHGYTF.

The sample holds a few counts of this clone. This chain joins TRBV10-3 and TRBJ2-2; D is possibly TRBD2 (5 bases). The germline gives CDR1 ENHRY, CDR2 SYGVKD. This CDR3 spans 14 amino acids. Trimming left V 2 bases short and J 7 bases short, with 11 bases between. The CDR3 loop reads CAISEAFEGGELFF. CDR3 nucleotide sequence: TGTGCCATCAGTGAGGCCTTTGAGGGCGGGGAGCTGTTTTTT.